The source of this T cell receptor beta chain is a study of T-cell reconstitution after alpha-beta-depleted transplantation in children. Points from the study as a whole: T-cell numbers and diversity one year post-transplant derived largely from freshly generated T cells. Surviving recipient cells, namely T cells and thymic progenitors, were the source of high day-60 TCRbeta diversity in some patients. Expanded graft clones, several hundred of them, were reportedly the source of alpha-beta T cells about two months after transplant.

V lost 3 bases to trimming and J lost 3 bases, with 8 bases between them. This CDR3 has 13 amino acids. CDR1 is SQVTM and CDR2 is ANQGSEA in the germline V gene. Preparing the TCRbeta library involved the use of unique molecular identifiers. A single record per CDR3 protein comes from TCRdb applying MiXCR to the PCR reads. The data hold some 600,000 distinct CDR3 sequences, with 13% observed a single time. This clonotype was found many times. Its specificity is unknown. The chain has TRBV29-1 and TRBJ2-2; D is ambiguous. The receptor comes from a male patient younger than 18 who had a stem cell transplant for acute myeloid leukemia, so the T cells may come from the graft donor. Specimen: PBMCs, mostly from graft donor cells, collected 360 days after TCRalphabeta/CD19-depleted stem cell transplant. CDR3 bases: TGCAGCGTTGATTTCGGCTACACCGGGGAGCTGTTTTTT. Translated, it gives CSVDFGYTGELFF.